Sequencing of this T cell receptor beta chain was carried out in a study of blood T cell repertoires in COVID-19. TCRdb's table, derived via immunoSEQ multiplex PCR, lists solely in-frame clones and lacks some. The sample records over 55,000 clones, almost 85% being singletons. This CDR3 has 12 residues. Germline values: CDR1 SGHAT, CDR2 FQNNGV. J gave up 11 bases and V 4 bases, and 7 bases lay outside the gene matches. V is TRBV11-2 and J is TRBJ1-1; 7 bases line up with TRBD1. The sequenced material came from peripheral blood. This TCR was sampled from a man aged 50 to 59 with active COVID-19. The CDR3 loop reads CASSSDRATAFF. The CDR3 nucleotides read TGTGCCAGCAGCTCCGACAGGGCGACGGCTTTCTTT.